Following are 16 T cell receptor beta chains from one sample sequenced in a study of radiotherapy plus CTLA-4 blockade in lung cancer. The data were produced by immunoSEQ multiplex PCR, yet TCRdb's version contains in-frame clones alone and is incomplete. The top ten hold about 2.7% of the sample, which has 40,000 to 45,000 clones, roughly 80% seen once. The sample in question was peripheral blood, obtained from a patient treated with radiotherapy plus ipilimumab. The source of these receptors is a human donor with non-small cell lung cancer whose response to radiotherapy plus ipilimumab could not be evaluated.

CDR3 sequence (DNA): TGTGCCAGCAGCCAAGGGAAGGCTAGCGTTGAGCAGTTCTTC. Its protein is CASSQGKASVEQFF. This chain links TRBV4-2 with TRBJ2-1; the D gene is possibly TRBD2 (6 bases). The germline gives CDR1 LGHNA, CDR2 YNFKEQ. The CDR3 covers 14 residues. V shed 1 base and J shed 9 bases, with 13 bases lying between them.

This chain uses TRBV7-2 with TRBJ2-3, with TRBD2 identical over 7 bases. CDR1 and CDR2 from the germline V gene are SGHTA and FQGNSA. This CDR3 spans 15 amino acids. The ends lost 3 bases at V and 4 bases at J; junction bases unmatched: 7. This chain's CDR3 is CASSFVAGAPDTQYF. CDR3 bases: TGTGCCAGCAGCTTTGTTGCGGGAGCCCCAGATACGCAGTATTTT.

The chain joins TRBV5-1 to TRBJ1-5; 7 positions match TRBD1. This CDR3 is built from 15 residues. Per germline, CDR1 SGHRS and CDR2 YFSETQ. V lost 1 base and J lost 5; bases outside the gene matches: 6. CDR3 loop: CASSLTGAVDQPQHF. CDR3 coding DNA: TGCGCCAGCAGCTTGACAGGGGCAGTGGATCAGCCCCAGCATTTT.

This rearrangement joins TRBV6-6 to TRBJ1-6, with 11 bases fitting TRBD1. The CDR3 has 14 amino acids. J gave up 10 bases and V 6 bases, and 5 bases lay outside the gene matches. Looked up from germline, CDR1 is MNHNY and CDR2 is SVGAGI (reference sequence). CDR3 DNA: TGTGCCAGCAGGTGGACAGGGGGCGGATCACCCCTCCACTTT. The encoded protein is CASRWTGGGSPLHF.

The chain is built from TRBV5-1 and TRBJ2-7; weak D call: TRBD2 (6 bases). Germline V gene lookup returns CDR1 SGHRS and CDR2 YFSETQ. V shed 4 bases and J shed 2 bases, with 16 bases lying between them. This CDR3 is built from 15 residues. DNA for the CDR3: TGCGCCAGCAGCGCGTCCCCCGGGGGAACCTACGAGCAGTACTTC. It codes for CASSASPGGTYEQYF.

To note about this clone: A read error may explain this, as a much larger clone is one base away. The V and J genes are TRBV7-9 and TRBJ2-5; 8 nucleotides align to TRBD1. The DNA end favors TRBJ2-7, so the J call may be wrong. CDR3 length: 15 amino acids. Germline V lookup: CDR1 SEHNR, CDR2 FQNEAQ (reference sequence). This chain's CDR3 is CASSTRRTGSVEQYF. DNA of the CDR3: TGTGCCAGCAGCACCCGTCGGACAGGGTCAGTCGAGCAGTACTTC.

A few counts support this clone. CDR3 sequence (DNA): TGTGCCAGCAGCCCCTACGGGAGGGGGGTAAAGACCCAGTACTTC. Its translation: CASSPYGRGVKTQYF. The rearrangement uses TRBV7-2 and TRBJ2-5, with 8 bases fitting TRBD2. The CDR3 totals 15 residues. CDR1 and CDR2 from the germline V gene are SGHTA and FQGNSA. Trimming took 5 bases from V and 6 from J; bases not matched to a gene: 11.

The chain couples TRBV2 to TRBJ2-7; 10 nucleotides agree with TRBD1. Trimming took 11 bases from V and 2 from J; bases not matched to a gene: 6. The CDR3 totals 13 residues. Germline CDR1 and CDR2: SNHLY and FYNNEI. DNA of the CDR3: TGTGCCGGGAGGACAGGGGGTACCTACGAGCAGTACTTC. Its protein product is CAGRTGGTYEQYF.

The genes are TRBV2 and TRBJ1-5, with D possibly matching TRBD1 (6 bases). Germline V lookup: CDR1 SNHLY, CDR2 FYNNEI. This CDR3 spans 15 amino acids. V lost 6 bases and J lost 8, with 20 bases in between. The CDR3 DNA sequence: TGTGCCAGCAGCCGACAGGTTAACGGGATTGAGCCCCAGCATTTT. It encodes CASSRQVNGIEPQHF.

This clone was seen more than once but under ten times. DNA of the CDR3: TGTGCCAGCAGCCTGGGACAGGGAATGGACGAGCAGTACTTC. Translated: CASSLGQGMDEQYF. V gene TRBV27 combines with J gene TRBJ2-7; 9 bases map to TRBD1. The CDR3 contains 14 residues. The V gene's germline CDR1 is MNHEY and CDR2 SMNVEV (reference sequence). V shed 6 bases, J shed 5 bases, and the junction held 8 bases outside the gene matches.

The rearrangement links TRBV11-3 to TRBJ1-2; 7 bases fit TRBD1. Trimming took 7 bases from V and 4 from J; bases not matched to a gene: 12. Germline CDR1 and CDR2: SGHNT and YENEEA. The CDR3 loop spans 15 amino acids. CDR3 protein: CASIKKQGLIYGYTF. The CDR3 DNA follows: TGTGCCAGCATCAAAAAACAGGGGTTGATCTATGGCTACACCTTC.

This sequence joins TRBV19 and TRBJ2-7; TRBD2 matches 9 bases. CDR3 size: 18 residues. Trimming cost V 0 bases and J 0 bases; bases outside gene matches: 9. CDR1 is LNHDA and CDR2 is SQIVND in the germline V gene (reference sequence). The CDR3 protein is CASSIEPRLAESSYEQYF. For the CDR3, the DNA is TGTGCCAGTAGTATAGAACCCCGACTAGCGGAAAGCTCCTACGAGCAGTACTTC.

The CDR3 region has the DNA TGTGCCAGCAGCCGACTAGCGGACCCCTCCGAGCAGTACTTC. Translation: CASSRLADPSEQYF. The rearrangement uses TRBV2 and TRBJ2-7, with TRBD2 matching 9 bases. V lost 6 bases and J lost 6; bases outside the gene matches: 9. This CDR3 has 14 amino acids. The germline V gene has CDR1 SNHLY and CDR2 FYNNEI.

The J gene is TRBJ2-5, the V gene TRBV27; TRBD1 matches at 10 bases. The J call is in doubt because the DNA end fits TRBJ2-7 better. CDR1 is MNHEY, CDR2 SMNVEV, per germline (reference sequence). The CDR3 has 16 amino acids. Written as DNA, the CDR3 is TGTGCCAGCAGTATCAATCCGGGACAGGGGCGCTACGAGCAGTACTTC. Translated: CASSINPGQGRYEQYF.

The V gene is TRBV4-2, the J gene TRBJ2-1, with 8 bases matching TRBD2. J lost 2 bases, V lost 0 bases, and 6 bases had no gene match. Germline-derived CDR1 and CDR2 are LGHNA and YNFKEQ. There are 17 residues in the CDR3. CDR3 coding DNA: TGTGCCAGCAGCCAAGATCCTGGGACTAGTCCCTACAATGAGCAGTTCTTC. It specifies CASSQDPGTSPYNEQFF.

V is TRBV5-1 and J is TRBJ2-1; TRBD1 aligns across 7 bases. Looked up from germline, CDR1 is SGHRS and CDR2 is YFSETQ. The V and J ends lost 0 bases and 5 bases, in that order; junction bases with no gene match: 5. The CDR3 has 15 residues. CDR3 sequence reads: CASSLGGTDNNEQFF. The CDR3 DNA reads as TGCGCCAGCAGCTTGGGAGGGACAGATAACAATGAGCAGTTCTTC.